The T cell receptor gamma chain under discussion was sequenced for a study of Vδ1+ human thymocytes. In the case of this clone: Its antigen is unknown.

Thymocytes were sorted as CD3+ TCRVdelta1+ TCRVdelta2- after alphabeta T cell depletion. Trimming took 1 base from V and 3 from J; bases not matched to a gene: 9. This CDR3 comprises 15 residues. Germline V gene lookup returns CDR1 GITISATS and CDR2 ISYDGTV (reference sequence). Extracted RNA was reverse transcribed into cDNA. The CDR3 regions were amplified by multiplex PCR from V-gene primers to a constant-region primer. With CATT, TCRdb re-called clones from the multiplex PCR reads. The table shows approximately 20,000 gamma-chain clones, with roughly 13% occurring only once. Study-level points and caveats: Thymic TRG and TRD repertoires appeared highly polyclonal. Unlike peripheral blood Vdelta1+ controls, thymic delta-chain sequences included 20% to 25% Vdelta2 and few Vdelta3.

The rearrangement links TRGV9 to TRGJ1 or TRGJ2. The TCR sequence derives from a child younger than two who had congenital heart surgery. The sample taken for sequencing was Vdelta1+ gamma-delta thymocytes from the thymus. This sample's subset: FACS-sorted CD3+ TCRalphabeta- TCRVdelta1+ TCRVdelta2- thymocytes. The CDR3 reads CALWEVSPFYYKKLF. Here the CDR3 DNA reads TGTGCCTTGTGGGAGGTCTCCCCCTTTTATTATAAGAAACTCTTT.